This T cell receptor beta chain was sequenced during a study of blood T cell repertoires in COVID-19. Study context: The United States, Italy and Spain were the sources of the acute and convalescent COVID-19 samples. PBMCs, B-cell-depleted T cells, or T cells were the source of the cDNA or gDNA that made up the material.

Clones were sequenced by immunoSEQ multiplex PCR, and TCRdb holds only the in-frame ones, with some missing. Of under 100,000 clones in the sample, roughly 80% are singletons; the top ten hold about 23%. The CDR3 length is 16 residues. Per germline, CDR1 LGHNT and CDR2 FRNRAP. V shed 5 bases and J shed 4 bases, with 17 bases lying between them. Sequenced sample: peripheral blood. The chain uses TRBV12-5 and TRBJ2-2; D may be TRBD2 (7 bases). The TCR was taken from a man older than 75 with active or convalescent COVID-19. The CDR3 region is CASGTGAGAGTGELFF. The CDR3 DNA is TGTGCTAGTGGTACGGGGGCGGGAGCCGGCACCGGGGAGCTGTTTTTT.